Below, 27 T cell receptor beta chains from the same sample are listed, as sequenced in a study of blood T cell repertoires in COVID-19. Using immunoSEQ multiplex PCR, the repertoire was profiled, and TCRdb retains in-frame clones only, with some absent. The data hold roughly 200,000 clones, with 86% observed a single time. The specimen was peripheral blood. Receptors originate from a woman in her 50s with COVID-19, enrolled during active disease.

V usage is TRBV5-5 and J usage is TRBJ2-2; the D is unclear. CDR1 and CDR2 from the germline V gene are SGHKS and YYEKEE (reference sequence). This CDR3 has 12 residues. Trimming removed 2 bases at V and 7 bases at J, with 6 bases between. As DNA, the CDR3 is TGTGCCAGCAGCTTCCCGGTCGGGGAGCTGTTTTTT. Its translation: CASSFPVGELFF.

The CDR3 DNA is TGTGCCAGCAGCAAATGCGGAGGGCGGGGGAGGTTGACAGATACGCAGTATTTT. Residues: CASSKCGGRGRLTDTQYF. This rearrangement joins TRBV21-1 to TRBJ2-3; the table's D call, TRBD2, has no DNA check behind it. TRBV21-1 represents a pseudogene. The CDR3 has 18 amino acids.

This clone was seen only a few times. The V call is TRBV10-3, the J call TRBJ1-3, with 7 bases identical to TRBD1. With 7 bases clipped from V and 4 bases from J, the junction kept 7 bases outside the gene matches. The CDR3 is 14 amino acids. CDR1 ENHRY and CDR2 SYGVKD come from the germline V gene. The CDR3 bases are TGTGCCATCACTAGGACAGGCCGGGGAAACACCATATATTTT. Its protein is CAITRTGRGNTIYF.

The rearrangement links TRBV28 to TRBJ1-2; TRBD1 is a possible D gene (5 bases). Germline CDR1 reads MDHEN; CDR2 reads SYDVKM. The CDR3 covers 12 residues. The V gene lost 6 bases and the J gene lost 6 bases, with 11 bases spanning the gap. In DNA form, the CDR3 reads TGTGCCAGCAGCCGGACAATAAATGGCTACACCTTC. This codes for CASSRTINGYTF.

The chain recombines TRBV7-6 with TRBJ2-7; 12 bases align to TRBD1. This CDR3 comprises 15 residues. Germline V CDR1 and CDR2: SGHVS, FNYEAQ. V gave up 6 bases and J gave up 3 bases; unmatched junction bases: 6. CDR3 loop: CASSTGTGGVYEQYF. The CDR3 region has the DNA TGTGCCAGCAGTACCGGGACAGGGGGCGTCTACGAGCAGTACTTC.

The V gene is TRBV7-9, the J gene TRBJ2-7, with 8 bases lining up with TRBD2. Germline trimming cut 5 bases from V and 6 bases from J; bases unmatched to any gene: 6. CDR1 SEHNR and CDR2 FQNEAQ come from the germline V gene (reference sequence). The CDR3 totals 13 residues. This CDR3 reads CASSPGGGGEQYF. In DNA form, the CDR3 reads TGTGCCAGCAGCCCCGGGGGGGGTGGCGAGCAGTACTTC.

This chain links TRBV7-2 with TRBJ2-7; 8 positions match TRBD1. Germline trimming cut 1 base from V and 2 bases from J; bases unmatched to any gene: 7. This CDR3 spans 16 amino acids. The germline gives CDR1 SGHTA, CDR2 FQGNSA. CDR3 DNA sequence: TGTGCCAGCAGCTTAGTCGGGACAGGTCCTCCCTACGAGCAGTACTTC. Translated: CASSLVGTGPPYEQYF. The full variable domain, completed using reference TRBV7-2 and TRBJ2-7, is GAGVSQSPSNKVTEKGKDVELRCDPISGHTALYWYRQSLGQGLEFLIYFQGNSAPDKSGLPSDRFSAERTGGSVSTLTIQRTQQEDSAVYLCASSLVGTGPPYEQYFGPGTRLTVT.

This sequence joins TRBV30 and TRBJ1-2; weak D call: TRBD1 (5 bases). The length of the CDR3 is 15 residues. V shed 1 base and J shed 4 bases, with 16 bases lying between them. The germline V gene encodes CDR1 GTSNPN and CDR2 SVGIG (reference sequence). The CDR3 region has the DNA TGTGCCTGGAGTGGGGGGGGACCGCTGATCTATGGCTACACCTTC. Residues: CAWSGGGPLIYGYTF.

J is TRBJ2-2 and V is TRBV19; 15 nucleotides match TRBD2. The ends lost 9 bases at V and 7 bases at J; junction bases unmatched: 6. CDR1 LNHDA and CDR2 SQIVND come from the germline V gene (reference sequence). The CDR3 length is 15 residues. CDR3 in DNA: TGTGCCAGCACAGGACTAGCGGGGGGGCGCGGGGAGCTGTTTTTT. Its translation is CASTGLAGGRGELFF. The variable domain in full, with the rest retrieved from reference TRBV19 and TRBJ2-2, is DGGITQSPKYLFRKEGQNVTLSCEQNLNHDAMYWYRQDPGQGLRLIYYSQIVNDFQKGDIAEGYSVSREKKESFPLTVTSAQKNPTAFYLCASTGLAGGRGELFFGEGSRLTVL.

The chain uses TRBV19 and TRBJ2-1; tentative D call: TRBD1 (6 bases). Trimming shortened V by 0 bases and J by 4 bases, and 10 bases separated the two germline ends. Germline assignment: CDR1 LNHDA and CDR2 SQIVND (reference sequence). The CDR3 contains 15 residues. The CDR3 loop is CASSIDDRHYNEQFF. The CDR3 DNA is TGTGCCAGTAGTATAGACGACAGGCATTACAATGAGCAGTTCTTC.

V gene TRBV29-1 combines with J gene TRBJ1-2, with 9 bases fitting TRBD1. V was clipped by 7 bases and J by 8 bases; unmatched bases: 8. Germline CDR1 SQVTM, CDR2 ANQGSEA. This CDR3 comprises 12 residues. Here the CDR3 reads CSGGQGRGGYTF. Written as DNA, the CDR3 is TGCAGCGGTGGACAGGGGCGAGGAGGCTACACCTTC.

The CDR3: CASSYREPQETQYF. The CDR3 DNA sequence: TGTGCCAGCAGCTACCGGGAGCCTCAAGAGACCCAGTACTTC. The chain links TRBV5-6 to TRBJ2-5; weak D call: TRBD2 (6 bases). The CDR3 contains 14 residues. Germline CDR1 SGHDT, CDR2 YYEEEE. With 3 bases removed from V and 2 bases from J, the gap between germline ends came to 11 bases.

In nucleotides, the CDR3 is TGTGCCATCAGTGAGGGACAGGGGCGTGATGGCTACACCTTC. This translates into CAISEGQGRDGYTF. This sequence joins TRBV10-3 and TRBJ1-2; 9 bases are shared with TRBD1. The CDR3 has 14 amino acids. V shed 2 bases, J shed 6 bases, and the junction held 4 bases outside the gene matches. Germline V lookup: CDR1 ENHRY, CDR2 SYGVKD.

CDR3 region: CASSLGFLNTGELFF. CDR3 coding DNA: TGTGCCAGCAGCTTAGGTTTCCTGAACACCGGGGAGCTGTTTTTT. This chain links TRBV7-8 with TRBJ2-2, with D unclear. V was cut by 1 base and J by 1 base, with 7 bases left in between. CDR1 and CDR2 (germline): SGHVS, FQNEAQ. The CDR3 is 15 amino acids.

This sequence joins TRBV2 and TRBJ2-7, with D perhaps TRBD1 (6 bases). V was pared by 1 base and J by 6 bases, with 10 bases between. The CDR3 length is 13 residues. In germline, CDR1 is SNHLY, CDR2 FYNNEI. CDR3 amino acids: CASSEVQGSEQYF. The CDR3 DNA follows: TGTGCCAGCAGTGAAGTACAGGGTAGCGAGCAGTACTTC. Looking up the rest from reference TRBV2 and TRBJ2-7 gives the full variable domain: EPEVTQTPSHQVTQMGQEVILRCVPISNHLYFYWYRQILGQKVEFLVSFYNNEISEKSEIFDDQFSVERPDGSNFTLKIRSTKLEDSAMYFCASSEVQGSEQYFGPGTRLTVT.

This clone was seen a few times. The genes are TRBV5-5 and TRBJ2-7; D possibly corresponds to TRBD2 (7 bases). Trimming shortened V by 4 bases and J by 3 bases, and 14 bases separated the two germline ends. Germline V lookup: CDR1 SGHKS, CDR2 YYEKEE (reference sequence). The CDR3 runs 14 residues. This CDR3 is CASSPGGGYYEQYV. Written as DNA, the CDR3 is TGTGCCAGCAGCCCTGGGGGGGGCTACTACGAGCAGTACGTC.

The chain combines TRBV12-5 with TRBJ2-3, with D maybe TRBD2 (7 bases). The germline gives CDR1 LGHNT, CDR2 FRNRAP. This CDR3 is 17 amino acids long. V lost 0 bases to trimming and J lost 2 bases, with 15 bases between them. The CDR3 protein is CASGLVRAGAPTDTQYF. The CDR3 DNA sequence: TGTGCTAGTGGTTTGGTACGTGCGGGGGCGCCCACAGATACGCAGTATTTT.

The chain has TRBV30 and TRBJ1-2; 8 bases fit TRBD1. V shed 1 base, J shed 7 bases, and the junction held 8 bases outside the gene matches. Germline CDR1 reads GTSNPN; CDR2 reads SVGIG (reference sequence). This CDR3 spans 14 amino acids. The CDR3 sequence: CAWSAGGEAGGYTF. The CDR3 region has the DNA TGTGCCTGGAGTGCAGGGGGCGAGGCTGGTGGCTACACCTTC.

J is TRBJ2-1 and V is TRBV14; 11 positions match TRBD2. The CDR3 is 16 amino acids. After removal of 6 bases from V and 5 bases from J, the junction contained 9 bases not matched to a gene. The germline V gene has CDR1 SGHDN and CDR2 FVKESK. The CDR3: CASRRISGGDDNEQFF. CDR3 nucleotides: TGTGCCAGCAGGCGGATTAGCGGGGGGGATGACAATGAGCAGTTCTTC.

This chain connects TRBV11-2 to TRBJ2-7; a weak D match, TRBD2 (5 bases). Germline V lookup: CDR1 SGHAT, CDR2 FQNNGV. The CDR3 has 14 residues. V lost 5 bases, J lost 2 bases, and 13 bases lay in between. The CDR3 region has the DNA TGTGCCAGCAGCCAGTTACCGGGAACCTACGAGCAGTACTTC. Translating it yields CASSQLPGTYEQYF.

This chain uses TRBV7-9 with TRBJ2-3; TRBD2 agrees at 11 bases. The CDR3 consists of 16 residues. Germline lookup yields CDR1 SEHNR and CDR2 FQNEAQ (reference sequence). Unmatched junction bases numbered 10, after V lost 5 bases and J lost 6 bases. The CDR3 DNA sequence: TGTGCCAGCAGCACCTACCGACTAGCGGGGCGGGATACGCAGTATTTT. Translating gives CASSTYRLAGRDTQYF.

The chain recombines TRBV19 with TRBJ1-4; possible D gene TRBD1, 5 bases. The ends were cut back, 4 bases at V and 6 bases at J, with 15 bases in the middle. The CDR3 covers 15 residues. From germline, CDR1 is LNHDA and CDR2 SQIVND (reference sequence). CDR3 in DNA: TGTGCCAGTAGTACCTCAATGCAAGGGGATGAAAAACTGTTTTTT. Its protein product is CASSTSMQGDEKLFF.

This chain uses TRBV4-1 with TRBJ1-3; possible D gene TRBD1, 6 bases. The CDR3 totals 16 residues. Looked up from germline, CDR1 is MGHRA and CDR2 is YSYEKL. V was clipped by 3 bases and J by 5 bases, with 17 bases between them. The DNA of the CDR3 is TGCGCCAGCAGCCACCTCGAAGGGGGAAGAAGAAACACCATATATTTT. It translates to CASSHLEGGRRNTIYF.

This clone appeared once. The chain links TRBV28 to TRBJ1-4; D not certain. The CDR3 consists of 14 residues. Germline V lookup: CDR1 MDHEN, CDR2 SYDVKM. Trimming took off 4 bases at V and 4 bases at J, with 10 bases between the two ends. The DNA for the CDR3 is TGTGCCAGCAGTTACGAACAGCTTAATGAAAAACTGTTTTTT. Its protein is CASSYEQLNEKLFF.

The chain recombines TRBV5-1 with TRBJ1-1; 8 nucleotides align to TRBD1. The trim removed 0 bases at V and 8 bases at J, leaving 15 bases unmatched. Germline CDR1 SGHRS, CDR2 YFSETQ. The CDR3 has 17 residues. CDR3 coding DNA: TGCGCCAGCAGCTTGGTATCTTTGACAGGGGAAGCCACGGAAGCTTTCTTT. Its translation: CASSLVSLTGEATEAFF. The full variable domain, with the rest looked up from reference TRBV5-1 and TRBJ1-1, is KAGVTQTPRYLIKTRGQQVTLSCSPISGHRSVSWYQQTPGQGLQFLFEYFSETQRNKGNFPGRFSGRQFSNSRSEMNVSTLELGDSALYLCASSLVSLTGEATEAFFGQGTRLTVV.

The chain carries TRBV27 and TRBJ1-6, with D hard to call. V was shortened by 3 bases and J by 14 bases, with 17 bases between the two germline ends. CDR3 size: 14 residues. Per germline, CDR1 MNHEY and CDR2 SMNVEV (reference sequence). In nucleotides, the CDR3 is TGTGCCAGCAGTTTTTCCGGGAGCACTAGGGCCCTCCACTTT. Translation gives CASSFSGSTRALHF.

V usage is TRBV19 and J usage is TRBJ1-3; 10 positions match TRBD1. CDR3 length: 16 residues. Unmatched junction bases numbered 8, after V lost 5 bases and J lost 4 bases. The germline V gene has CDR1 LNHDA and CDR2 SQIVND (reference sequence). The CDR3 coding sequence is TGTGCCAGTAGTCTCGCCGGGACAGGGGCCGGAAACACCATATATTTT. It encodes CASSLAGTGAGNTIYF.